The sequence of this T cell receptor beta chain was determined in a study of TIL therapy for anti-PD-1-resistant metastatic lung cancer. This was the immunoSEQ v3 assay. The table came from immunoSEQ multiplex PCR; TCRdb's copy has only in-frame clones and leaves some out. The sample yields about 59,000 clones, around 70% seen once. The germline gives CDR1 MGHRA, CDR2 YSYEKL. V was clipped by 0 bases and J by 3 bases, with 7 bases between them. The CDR3 has 14 residues. Regarding time point: pre-treatment sample, taken before nivolumab and TIL therapy. The chain employs TRBV4-1 and TRBJ2-3; the D is unclear. The source material was blood, sampled at baseline. The origin of this receptor is a person aged 25 to 79 with non-small cell lung cancer. As DNA, the CDR3 is TGCGCCAGCAGCCAAGATACTGGAACAGATACGCAGTATTTT. The encoded protein is CASSQDTGTDTQYF.